These 4 T cell receptor beta chains share one sample of origin, sequenced in a study of shared clonotypes between healthy human individuals. The protocol was immunoSEQ multiplex PCR, while the TCRdb copy is restricted to in-frame clones and leaves out a portion. The sample gives millions of clones, about 95% of which show up once; roughly 1.1% is in the top ten. Naive CD8 cells, CD45RO-negative and positively selected for CCR7, excluded terminally differentiated effector memory CD45RA+ cells. The sample was naive CD8+ T cells sorted from blood. These TCRs come from a man younger than 35 in good health.

This sequence joins TRBV5-8 and TRBJ2-3; a possible D gene is TRBD2 (6 bases). V lost 0 bases and J lost 2, with 19 bases in between. Germline V gives CDR1 SGHTS, CDR2 YDEGEE. This CDR3 spans 18 amino acids. The CDR3 spells CASSLAGTAPFPTDTQYF. DNA for the CDR3: TGTGCCAGCAGCTTGGCCGGGACTGCCCCTTTTCCCACAGATACGCAGTATTTT.

The CDR3 bases are TGCGCCAGCAGCCGGATCCTAGAGGCCAAGAACAATGAGCAGTTCTTC. Protein product: CASSRILEAKNNEQFF. This chain joins TRBV4-3 and TRBJ2-1; D gene uncertain. The germline gives CDR1 LGHNA, CDR2 YSLEER. V was pared by 4 bases and J by 5 bases, with 18 bases between. The CDR3 loop spans 16 amino acids.

The rearrangement joins TRBV29-1 to TRBJ1-2; D is undetermined. Germline CDR1 SQVTM, CDR2 ANQGSEA. Trimming stripped 3 bases from V and 1 base from J, with 18 bases between. There are 16 residues in the CDR3. CDR3 residues: CSVDAGSGWVNYGYTF. CDR3 sequence (DNA): TGCAGCGTTGACGCCGGCAGTGGGTGGGTTAACTATGGCTACACCTTC.

The gene calls are TRBV19 and TRBJ2-6; D is perhaps TRBD2 (6 bases). With 3 bases removed from V and 2 bases from J, the gap between germline ends came to 8 bases. This CDR3 is 15 amino acids long. Germline V gives CDR1 LNHDA, CDR2 SQIVND (reference sequence). This CDR3 is CASSIGGAGANVLTF. In DNA, the CDR3 is TGTGCCAGTAGTATCGGCGGGGCTGGGGCCAACGTCCTGACTTTC.